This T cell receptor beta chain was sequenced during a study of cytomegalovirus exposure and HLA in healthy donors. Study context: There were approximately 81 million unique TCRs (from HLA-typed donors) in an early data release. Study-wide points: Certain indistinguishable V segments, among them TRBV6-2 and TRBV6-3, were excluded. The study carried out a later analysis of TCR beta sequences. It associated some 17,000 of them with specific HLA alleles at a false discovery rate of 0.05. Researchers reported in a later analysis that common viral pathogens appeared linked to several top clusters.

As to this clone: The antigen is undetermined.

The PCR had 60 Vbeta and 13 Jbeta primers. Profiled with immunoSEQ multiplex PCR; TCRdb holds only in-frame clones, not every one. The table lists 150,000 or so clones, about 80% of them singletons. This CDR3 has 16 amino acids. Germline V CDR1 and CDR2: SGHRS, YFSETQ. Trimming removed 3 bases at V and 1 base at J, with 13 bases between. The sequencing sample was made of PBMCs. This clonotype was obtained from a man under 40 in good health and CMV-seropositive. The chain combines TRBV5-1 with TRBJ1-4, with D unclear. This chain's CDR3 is CASSSLSTGTNEKLFF. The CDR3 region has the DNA TGCGCCAGCAGCTCCCTCTCAACTGGAACTAATGAAAAACTGTTTTTT. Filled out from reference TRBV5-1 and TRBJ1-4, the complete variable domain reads KAGVTQTPRYLIKTRGQQVTLSCSPISGHRSVSWYQQTPGQGLQFLFEYFSETQRNKGNFPGRFSGRQFSNSRSEMNVSTLELGDSALYLCASSSLSTGTNEKLFFGSGTQLSVL.